Detailed here is one T cell receptor beta chain. What it binds is not known. Attachment of unique molecular identifiers to individual cDNA molecules was performed. TCRdb re-called the 5' RACE reads with MiXCR, one entry per CDR3 protein. The sample yields roughly 70,000 distinct CDR3 sequences, 20% seen once. This entry belongs to a study of early T cells in non-severe SARS-CoV-2 infection. Study-wide context: The study sequenced bulk RNA from unsorted whole blood, with chains unpaired. Study-wide results and limits: Private and CD4 specificities were missed by VDJdb matching, skewed to anti-spike CD8.

Germline CDR1 GTSNPN, CDR2 SVGIG (reference sequence). The CDR3 length is 13 residues. J was trimmed by 10 bases and V by 5 bases; bases with no gene match: 7. This receptor was identified in an adult who was a healthcare worker with PCR-confirmed SARS-CoV-2 infection or an uninfected control (not recorded which). The sample here was whole blood, taken at baseline. The chain carries TRBV30 and TRBJ1-6; 8 nucleotides align to TRBD1. The CDR3 DNA sequence: TGTGCCTGGCAGGGACAGGATGGCTCACCCCTCCACTTT. Its protein is CAWQGQDGSPLHF.